Below are 5 T cell receptor beta chains sequenced from a single sample in a study of Graves' ophthalmopathy and Graves' hyperthyroidism. Amplification from RNA transcripts yielded the TCR beta CDR3 regions. A first-round RT-PCR used HTBI primers, followed by a second-round multiplex PCR. TCRdb analysed the multiplex PCR reads with MiXCR anew, one entry per CDR3 protein. The repertoire holds 150,000 to 200,000 distinct CDR3 sequences, with less than 45% as singletons. Specimen: peripheral blood. All receptors derive from a woman between 40 and 55 years old with Graves' ophthalmopathy.

The V gene is TRBV12-3 or TRBV12-4, the J gene TRBJ2-5; 7 bases line up with TRBD2. The CDR3 loop spans 15 amino acids. V lost 3 bases to trimming and J lost 2 bases; unmatched junction nucleotides: 6. CDR3 in DNA: TGTGCCAGCAGTTTTATGCGGGAGTTACAAGAGACCCAGTACTTC. Protein sequence: CASSFMRELQETQYF.

To note about this clonotype: This is likely a read error, given that the CDR3 carries no conserved phenylalanine or tryptophan at its end. This chain connects TRBV12-3 or TRBV12-4 to TRBJ2-7, with D maybe TRBD2 (6 bases). This CDR3 region has 14 residues. Trimming took 8 bases from V and 5 from J, leaving 19 bases between them. The CDR3 loop is CASCSGGISDEQYS. The CDR3 region has the DNA TGTGCCAGCTGTTCCGGCGGGATTTCTGACGAGCAGTACTCC.

V is TRBV6-5 and J is TRBJ1-2; D is possibly TRBD1 (5 bases). The germline CDR1 and CDR2 sequences are MNHEY and SVGAGI. The CDR3 has 14 amino acids. The V end lost 2 bases, the J end lost 5 bases, and 12 bases lay between the germline ends. In DNA form, the CDR3 reads TGTGCCAGCAGTTACGGGGGGGTCGGGTATGGCTACACCTTC. Translated: CASSYGGVGYGYTF.

This clonotype was seen at least ten times. CDR3 nucleotides: TGCGCCAGCAGCTTGTTACATGCTAACTATGGCTACACCTTC. Translation gives CASSLLHANYGYTF. The rearrangement uses TRBV5-1 and TRBJ1-2; D is unresolved. Trimming cost V 1 base and J 0 bases, with 7 bases left between them. The CDR3 extends over 14 amino acids. Germline V gene data show CDR1 as SGHRS and CDR2 as YFSETQ.

This clonotype was found many times. V gene TRBV19 combines with J gene TRBJ1-1, with a weak D call TRBD1 (5 bases). Trimming removed 4 bases from V and 1 base from J, with 13 bases in between. This CDR3 is built from 15 residues. Germline CDR1 LNHDA, CDR2 SQIVND (reference sequence). The CDR3 sequence: CASSSPGRANTEAFF. CDR3 nucleotides: TGTGCCAGTAGTAGCCCGGGGCGAGCGAACACTGAAGCTTTCTTT.